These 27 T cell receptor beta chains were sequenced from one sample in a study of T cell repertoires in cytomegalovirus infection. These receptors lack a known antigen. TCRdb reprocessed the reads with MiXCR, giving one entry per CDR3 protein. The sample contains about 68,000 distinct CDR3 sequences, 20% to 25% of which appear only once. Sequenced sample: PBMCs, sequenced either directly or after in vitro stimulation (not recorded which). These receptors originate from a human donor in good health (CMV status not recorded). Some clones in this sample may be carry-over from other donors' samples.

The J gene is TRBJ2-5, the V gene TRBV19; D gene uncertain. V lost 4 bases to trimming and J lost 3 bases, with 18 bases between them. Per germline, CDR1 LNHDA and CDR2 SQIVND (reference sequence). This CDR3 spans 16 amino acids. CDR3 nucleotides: TGTGCCAGTAGTACCGGGCTCTCCTCGAGAGAAGAGACCCAGTACTTC. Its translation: CASSTGLSSREETQYF.

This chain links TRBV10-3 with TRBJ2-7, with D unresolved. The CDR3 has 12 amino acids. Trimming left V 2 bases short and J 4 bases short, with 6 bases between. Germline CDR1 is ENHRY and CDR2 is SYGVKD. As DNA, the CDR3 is TGTGCCATCAGTGAGCAAGGGTACGAGCAGTACGTC. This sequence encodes CAISEQGYEQYV.

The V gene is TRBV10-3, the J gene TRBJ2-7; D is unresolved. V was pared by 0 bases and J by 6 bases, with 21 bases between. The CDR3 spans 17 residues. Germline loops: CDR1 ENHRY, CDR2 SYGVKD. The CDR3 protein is CAISESTRTELLREQYF. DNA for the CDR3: TGTGCCATCAGTGAGTCGACTCGGACGGAGCTCCTACGCGAGCAGTACTTC.

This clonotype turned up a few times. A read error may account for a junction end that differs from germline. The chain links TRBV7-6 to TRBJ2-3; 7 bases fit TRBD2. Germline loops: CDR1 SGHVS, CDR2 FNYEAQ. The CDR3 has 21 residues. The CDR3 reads CASSFRLVEVCGRGDTDTQYF. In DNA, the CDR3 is TGTGCTAGCAGCTTCCGGCTTGTAGAAGTTTGCGGGAGAGGGGACACAGATACGCAGTATTTT.

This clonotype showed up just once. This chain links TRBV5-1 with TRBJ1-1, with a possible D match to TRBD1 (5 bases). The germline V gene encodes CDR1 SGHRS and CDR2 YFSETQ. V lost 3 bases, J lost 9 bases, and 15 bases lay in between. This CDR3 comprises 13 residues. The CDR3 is CASSSAGGDQAFF. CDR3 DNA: TGCGCCAGCAGCTCCGCCGGGGGAGATCAAGCTTTCTTT.

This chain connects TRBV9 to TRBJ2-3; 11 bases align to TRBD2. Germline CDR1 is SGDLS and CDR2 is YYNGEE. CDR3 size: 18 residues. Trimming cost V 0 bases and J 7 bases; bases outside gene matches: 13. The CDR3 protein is CASSVGLGTSGAFHTQYF. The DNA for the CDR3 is TGTGCCAGCAGCGTAGGTTTGGGGACTAGCGGAGCCTTTCATACGCAGTATTTT.

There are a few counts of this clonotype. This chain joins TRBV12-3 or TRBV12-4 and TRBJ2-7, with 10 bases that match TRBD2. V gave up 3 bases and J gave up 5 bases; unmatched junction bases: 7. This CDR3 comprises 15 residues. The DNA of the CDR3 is TGTGCCAGCAGTTTCGCCACTAGCGGGATCCACGAGCAGTACTTC. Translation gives CASSFATSGIHEQYF.

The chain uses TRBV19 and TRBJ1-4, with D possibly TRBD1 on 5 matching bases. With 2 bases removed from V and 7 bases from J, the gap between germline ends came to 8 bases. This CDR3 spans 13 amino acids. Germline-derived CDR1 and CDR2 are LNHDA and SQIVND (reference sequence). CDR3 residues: CASSIMGGEKLFF. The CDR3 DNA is TGTGCCAGTAGTATAATGGGGGGTGAAAAACTGTTTTTT.

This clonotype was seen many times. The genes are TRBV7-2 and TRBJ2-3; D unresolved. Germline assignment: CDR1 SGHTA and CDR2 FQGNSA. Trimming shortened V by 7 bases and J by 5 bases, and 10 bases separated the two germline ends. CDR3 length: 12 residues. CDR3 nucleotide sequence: TGTGCCAGCACCGACGAGTTAGATACGCAGTATTTT. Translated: CASTDELDTQYF.

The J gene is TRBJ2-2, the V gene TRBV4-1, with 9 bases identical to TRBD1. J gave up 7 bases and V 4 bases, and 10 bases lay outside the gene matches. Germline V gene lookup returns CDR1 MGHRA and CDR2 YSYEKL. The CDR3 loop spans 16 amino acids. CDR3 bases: TGCGCCAGCAGCCGCGGAACAGGGGGCGCCAGCGGGGAGCTGTTTTTT. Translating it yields CASSRGTGGASGELFF.

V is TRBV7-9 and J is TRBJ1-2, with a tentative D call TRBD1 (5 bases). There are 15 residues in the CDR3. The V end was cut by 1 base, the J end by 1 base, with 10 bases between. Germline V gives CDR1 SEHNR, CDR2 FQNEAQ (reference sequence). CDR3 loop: CASSLGVQDNYGYTF. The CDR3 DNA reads TGTGCCAGCAGCTTAGGAGTACAGGATAACTATGGCTACACCTTC. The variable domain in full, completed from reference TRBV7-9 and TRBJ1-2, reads DTGVSQNPRHKITKRGQNVTFRCDPISEHNRLYWYRQTLGQGPEFLTYFQNEAQLEKSRLLSDRFSAERPKGSFSTLEIQRTEQGDSAMYLCASSLGVQDNYGYTFGSGTRLTVV.

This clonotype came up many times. The CDR3 nucleotides read TGTGCCAGCAGTTTGGATGCAGGGGCCCTTGGTCAGCCCCAGCATTTT. Its translation is CASSLDAGALGQPQHF. The V gene is TRBV12-3 or TRBV12-4, the J gene TRBJ1-5; a possible D gene is TRBD1 (6 bases). Trimming cost V 3 bases and J 6 bases, with 18 bases left between them. This CDR3 comprises 16 residues.

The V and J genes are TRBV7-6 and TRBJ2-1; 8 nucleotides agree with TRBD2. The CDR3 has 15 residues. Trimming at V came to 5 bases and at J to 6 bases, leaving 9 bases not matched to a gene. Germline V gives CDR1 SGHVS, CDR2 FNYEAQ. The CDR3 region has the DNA TGTGCCAGCAGCCGGCGAGCGGGAGATGGCAATGAGCAGTTCTTC. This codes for CASSRRAGDGNEQFF.

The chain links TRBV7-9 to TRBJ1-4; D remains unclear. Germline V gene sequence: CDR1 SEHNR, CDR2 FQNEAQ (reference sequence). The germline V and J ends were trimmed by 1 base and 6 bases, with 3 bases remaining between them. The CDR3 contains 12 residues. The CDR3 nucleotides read TGTGCCAGCAGCTTAGTGGATGAAAAACTGTTTTTT. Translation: CASSLVDEKLFF.

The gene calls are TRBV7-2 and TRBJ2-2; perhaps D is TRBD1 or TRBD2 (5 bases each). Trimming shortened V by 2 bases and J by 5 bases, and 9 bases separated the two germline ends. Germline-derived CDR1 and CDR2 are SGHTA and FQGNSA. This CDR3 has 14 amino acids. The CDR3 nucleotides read TGTGCCAGCAGCTTATTGAGGGGAACCGGGGAGCTGTTTTTT. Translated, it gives CASSLLRGTGELFF.

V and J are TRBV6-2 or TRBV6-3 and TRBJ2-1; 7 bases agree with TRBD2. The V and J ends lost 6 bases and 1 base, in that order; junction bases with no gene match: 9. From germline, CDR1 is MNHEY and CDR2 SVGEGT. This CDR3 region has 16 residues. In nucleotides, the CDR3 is TGTGCCAGCAGGGGGGGGTTCTCGCCTTCCTACAATGAGCAGTTCTTC. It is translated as CASRGGFSPSYNEQFF.

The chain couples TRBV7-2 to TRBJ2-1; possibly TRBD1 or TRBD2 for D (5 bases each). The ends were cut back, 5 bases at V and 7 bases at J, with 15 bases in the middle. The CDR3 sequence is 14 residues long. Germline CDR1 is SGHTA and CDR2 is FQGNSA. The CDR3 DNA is TGTGCCAGCAGCACGGGGCTAGTCAATAATGAGCAGTTCTTC. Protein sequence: CASSTGLVNNEQFF.

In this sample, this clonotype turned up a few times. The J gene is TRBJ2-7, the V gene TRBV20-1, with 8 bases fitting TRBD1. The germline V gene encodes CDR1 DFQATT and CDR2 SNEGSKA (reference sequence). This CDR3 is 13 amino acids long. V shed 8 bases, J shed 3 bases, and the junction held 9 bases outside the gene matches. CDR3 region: CSIKRQGRYEQYF. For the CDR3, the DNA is TGCAGTATCAAGAGACAGGGGCGCTACGAGCAGTACTTC.

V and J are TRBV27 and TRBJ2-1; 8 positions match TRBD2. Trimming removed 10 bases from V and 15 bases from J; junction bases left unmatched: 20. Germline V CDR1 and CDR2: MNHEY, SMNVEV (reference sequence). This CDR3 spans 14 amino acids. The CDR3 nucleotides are TGTGCCATCCTCGGGGGACTAGGGACCCGGTTGGGGTTCTTC. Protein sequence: CAILGGLGTRLGFF.

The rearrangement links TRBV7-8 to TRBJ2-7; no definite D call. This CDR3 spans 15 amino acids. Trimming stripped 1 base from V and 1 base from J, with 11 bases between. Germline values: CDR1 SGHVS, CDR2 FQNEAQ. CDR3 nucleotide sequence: TGTGCCAGCAGCTTAGGAGTGTGGGGTTCCTACGAGCAGTACTTC. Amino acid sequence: CASSLGVWGSYEQYF.

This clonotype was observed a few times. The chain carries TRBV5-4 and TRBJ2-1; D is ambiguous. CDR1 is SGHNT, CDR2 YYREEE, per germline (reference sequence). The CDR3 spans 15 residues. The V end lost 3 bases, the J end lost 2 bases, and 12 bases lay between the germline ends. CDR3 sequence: CASSSKQDPYNEQFF. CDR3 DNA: TGTGCCAGCAGCTCAAAGCAGGATCCCTACAATGAGCAGTTCTTC.

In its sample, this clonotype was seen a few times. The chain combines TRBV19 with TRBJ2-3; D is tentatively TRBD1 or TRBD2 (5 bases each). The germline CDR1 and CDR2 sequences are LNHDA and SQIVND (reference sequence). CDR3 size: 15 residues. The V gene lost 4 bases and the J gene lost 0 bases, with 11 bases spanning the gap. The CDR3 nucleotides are TGTGCCAGTAGTACGAGGGGCACTAGCACAGATACGCAGTATTTT. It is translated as CASSTRGTSTDTQYF.

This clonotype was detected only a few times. CDR3 amino acids: CASGTELNGYTF. The CDR3 bases are TGTGCCAGCGGGACGGAACTTAATGGCTACACCTTC. The chain has TRBV5-8 and TRBJ1-2, with D maybe TRBD1 (5 bases). Germline V gene sequence: CDR1 SGHTS, CDR2 YDEGEE. Between the trimmed V and J ends, which lost 7 bases and 6 bases, there was a span of 13 bases. The CDR3 extends over 12 amino acids.

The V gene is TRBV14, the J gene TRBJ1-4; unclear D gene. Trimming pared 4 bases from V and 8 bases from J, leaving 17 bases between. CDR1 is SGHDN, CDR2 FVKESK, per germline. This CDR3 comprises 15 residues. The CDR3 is CASSPREVRNEKLFF. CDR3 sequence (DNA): TGTGCCAGCAGCCCCCGCGAGGTTAGGAACGAAAAACTGTTTTTT.

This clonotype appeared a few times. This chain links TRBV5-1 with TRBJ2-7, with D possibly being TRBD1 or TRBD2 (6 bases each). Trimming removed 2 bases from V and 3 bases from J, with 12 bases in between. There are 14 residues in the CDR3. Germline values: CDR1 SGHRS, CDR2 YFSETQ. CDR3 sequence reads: CASSLQGGHYEQYV. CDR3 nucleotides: TGCGCCAGCAGCTTACAGGGAGGCCACTACGAGCAGTACGTC.

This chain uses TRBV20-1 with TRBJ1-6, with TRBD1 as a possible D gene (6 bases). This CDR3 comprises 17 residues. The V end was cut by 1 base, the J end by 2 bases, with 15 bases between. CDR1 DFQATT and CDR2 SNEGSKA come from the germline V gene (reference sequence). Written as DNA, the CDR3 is TGCAGTGCTAGAGTGCAGACAGGCTTTACCTATAATTCACCCCTCCACTTT. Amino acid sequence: CSARVQTGFTYNSPLHF.

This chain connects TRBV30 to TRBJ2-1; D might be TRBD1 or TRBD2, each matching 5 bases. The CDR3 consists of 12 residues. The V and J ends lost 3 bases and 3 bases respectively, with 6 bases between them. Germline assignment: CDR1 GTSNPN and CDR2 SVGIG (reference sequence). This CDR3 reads CAWRGDYNEQFF. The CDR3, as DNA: TGTGCCTGGAGGGGGGACTACAATGAGCAGTTCTTC. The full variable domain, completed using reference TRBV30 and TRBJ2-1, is SQTIHQWPATLVQPVGSPLSLECTVEGTSNPNLYWYRQAAGRGLQLLFYSVGIGQISSEVPQNLSASRPQDRQFILSSKKLLLSDSGFYLCAWRGDYNEQFFGPGTRLTVL.